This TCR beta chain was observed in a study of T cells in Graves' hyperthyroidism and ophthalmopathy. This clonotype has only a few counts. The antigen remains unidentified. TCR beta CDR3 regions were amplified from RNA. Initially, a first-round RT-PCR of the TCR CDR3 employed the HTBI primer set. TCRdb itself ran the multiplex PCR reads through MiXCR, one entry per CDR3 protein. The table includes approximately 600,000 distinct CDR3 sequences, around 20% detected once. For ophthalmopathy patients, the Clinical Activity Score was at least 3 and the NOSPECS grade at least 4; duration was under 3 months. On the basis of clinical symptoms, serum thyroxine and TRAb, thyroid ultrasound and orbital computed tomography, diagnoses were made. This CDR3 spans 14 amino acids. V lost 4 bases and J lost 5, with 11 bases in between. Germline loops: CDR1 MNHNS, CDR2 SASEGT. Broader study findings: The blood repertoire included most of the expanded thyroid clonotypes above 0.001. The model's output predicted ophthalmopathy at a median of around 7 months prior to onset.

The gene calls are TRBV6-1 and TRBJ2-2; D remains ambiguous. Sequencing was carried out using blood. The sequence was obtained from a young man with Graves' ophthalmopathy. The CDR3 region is CASSGSRPTGELFF. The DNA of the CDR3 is TGTGCCAGCAGTGGGAGTAGGCCGACCGGGGAGCTGTTTTTT.